This T cell receptor beta chain was identified during a study of T cell therapy after organ transplantation (dated by TCRdb to between 2019 and 2020). Regarding the research as a whole: Therapy products were autologous CMV-specific T cells expanded in vitro for roughly 14 days with a peptide pool of 30 HLA class I and II CMV epitopes. Each patient got up to 6 T cell doses, given every 2 weeks, and was then monitored for around 30 weeks after finishing therapy. Of the roughly 10 patients, eight were classified as clinical responders and two were classified as nonresponders. Across 2 to 6 intravenous infusions, patients got a median of 1.92 x 10^8 CMV-specific T cells. Short-term post-therapy blood samples were obtained 4 to 8 weeks after therapy was completed. An open-label phase I trial of autologous CMV-specific adoptive T cell therapy in solid-organ transplant recipients was the basis for the study, which was a follow-up TRBV repertoire analysis. Of the ten or so patients, only seven or eight had long-term post-therapy samples available. Paper-wide results and their limitations: Both transferred clonotypes and endogenous clonotypes not detected in the therapy products appeared to be included in post-therapy reconstitution. Nonresponders showed marked pretherapy clonal expansions with minimal repertoire change after therapy. Fold change in CD8 clonality after therapy was inversely correlated with pretherapy clonality, suggesting that less biased repertoires were more receptive to remodeling. Few detected expansions in nonresponders may reflect reduced sample coverage from poor CD8+ T cell yield. Because the cohort was small, confounders such as concurrent antirejection and antiviral medications could not be assessed.

A word on this clone: Its recognized antigen is unknown. No per-base quality is available; no much larger clone lies one base away.

The immunoSEQ two-step, bias-controlled multiplex PCR assay was used to amplify TRB CDR3 regions from genomic DNA. An Illumina NextSeq 500 was used to sequence the CDR3 libraries. As for the authors' bioinformatics: The immunoSEQ Analyzer platform was used for the initial alignment and bioinformatics, which included bias normalization against synthetic CDR3 analogs. Annotation of V, D and J genes was based on the definitions in the IMGT database. VDJtools version 1.1.10 and the R package tcR version 2.2.1.11 were used with default settings for further TRBV analyses. For the GLIPH analysis, version 1.0 was run with default settings. In CDR3 sequences with at least 5 reads, significant changes in clonotype frequency were tested by a 2-sided binomial test with Benjamini-Hochberg correction (alpha = 0.01). The immuneACCESS repertoire file appears here via TCRdb, limited to in-frame rearrangements. These files lack a portion of the clones; in checked studies, under half of the deficit traces to unresolved V genes, and the cause of the others is not known. V, J and clone size reflect that table, while D and trimming were determined from the DNA. This sample has 6,000 or so clones in its table, and about 76% of those were observed once. Together, the top ten hold about 30% of the sample.

The germline V gene encodes CDR1 SGHTA and CDR2 FQGNSA. V is trimmed back by 5 bases and J by 5 bases, and the junction contains 11 bases that no gene match accounts for. The CDR3 covers 16 residues, taking in both the cysteine and the phenylalanine. The kept DNA is CDR3 alone, 48 bases in frame from the first base. This specimen's time point label, per the study, means: 4-8 weeks after completion of therapy. Patients were solid-organ transplant recipients with drug-resistant/recurrent cytomegalovirus. Approximately nine trial participants were selected for repertoire analysis based on availability of post-therapy peripheral blood mononuclear cells. Viable CD3+CD8+CD4- lymphocytes were isolated from PBMCs by sorting on a BD FACSAria III. Genomic DNA was extracted from sorted cells with the Qiagen DNeasy Kit.

Sequencing used CD8+ T cells from blood, obtained after autologous CMV-specific T cell therapy. The sequence came from a human patient who had received a solid organ transplant and had CMV disease. After transplantation, some T cells may belong to the graft donor instead of the recipient. Rearrangement joined TRBV7-2 to TRBJ2-5; 10 central nucleotides agree with TRBD2. The DNA sequence reads TGTGCCAGCAGCGCACTAGCGGGGTCCCCCAGGGAGACCCAGTACTTC. It specifies CASSALAGSPRETQYF.